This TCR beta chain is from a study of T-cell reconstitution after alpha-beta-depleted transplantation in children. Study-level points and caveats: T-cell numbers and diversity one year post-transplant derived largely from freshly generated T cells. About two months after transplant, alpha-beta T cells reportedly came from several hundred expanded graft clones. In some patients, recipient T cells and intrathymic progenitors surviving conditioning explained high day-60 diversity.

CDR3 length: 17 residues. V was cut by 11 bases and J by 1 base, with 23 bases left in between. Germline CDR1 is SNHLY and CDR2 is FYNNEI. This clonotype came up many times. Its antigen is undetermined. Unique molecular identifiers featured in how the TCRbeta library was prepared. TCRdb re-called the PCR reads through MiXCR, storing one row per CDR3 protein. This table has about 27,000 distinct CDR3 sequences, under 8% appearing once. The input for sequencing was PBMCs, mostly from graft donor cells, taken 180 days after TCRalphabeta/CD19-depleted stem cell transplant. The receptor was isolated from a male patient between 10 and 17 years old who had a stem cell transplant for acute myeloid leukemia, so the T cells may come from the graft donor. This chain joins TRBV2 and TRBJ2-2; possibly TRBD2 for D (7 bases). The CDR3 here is CASEPGGPSGNTGELFF. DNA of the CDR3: TGTGCCTCCGAGCCGGGGGGCCCTAGCGGGAACACCGGGGAGCTGTTTTTT. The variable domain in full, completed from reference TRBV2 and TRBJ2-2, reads EPEVTQTPSHQVTQMGQEVILRCVPISNHLYFYWYRQILGQKVEFLVSFYNNEISEKSEIFDDQFSVERPDGSNFTLKIRSTKLEDSAMYFCASEPGGPSGNTGELFFGEGSRLTVL.